Shown below are 20 T cell receptor beta chains from a single sample sequenced in a study of blood T cells in healthy people across ages. Primed by a sample-barcoded 5' primer and a J-beta primer mix, a second PCR proceeded for roughly 7 to 11 cycles. TCRdb analysed the 5' RACE reads with MiXCR anew, one entry per CDR3 protein. The sample carries about 780,000 distinct CDR3 sequences, roughly 25% recorded once. The data were also submitted as part of a second study, on T cells of mothers and their children.

Sequencing was done on a sample of blood. These receptors were obtained from a boy aged 5-17 years in good health.

This clonotype has only a few counts. The rearrangement uses TRBV5-1 and TRBJ2-1; the D is unclear. V was trimmed by 3 bases and J by 11 bases, leaving 15 bases between them. This CDR3 region has 13 residues. CDR1 is SGHRS, CDR2 YFSETQ, per germline. This CDR3 is CASSSARASKQFF. CDR3 nucleotide sequence: TGCGCCAGCAGCTCGGCTAGGGCCTCCAAGCAGTTCTTC.

This clonotype has only a few counts. CDR3 residues: CASSYKGRGGNIQYF. The DNA for the CDR3 is TGTGCCAGCAGTTACAAAGGCAGGGGAGGGAACATTCAGTACTTC. This sequence joins TRBV6-6 and TRBJ2-4; tentatively, D is TRBD2 (7 bases). CDR1 and CDR2 (germline): MNHNY, SVGAGI (reference sequence). The CDR3 loop spans 15 amino acids. Between the trimmed V and J ends, which lost 2 bases and 7 bases, there was a span of 15 bases.

This clonotype was seen only a few times. CDR3 loop: CASSESTGVLGGIQYF. The CDR3 DNA sequence: TGCGCCAGCAGTGAGTCGACAGGGGTTTTGGGAGGCATTCAGTACTTC. This chain joins TRBV10-2 and TRBJ2-4; TRBD1 aligns across 8 bases. Trimming at V came to 0 bases and at J to 9 bases, leaving 10 bases not matched to a gene. There are 16 residues in the CDR3. The V gene's germline CDR1 is WSHSY and CDR2 SAAADI.

This clonotype was recorded a few times. J is TRBJ1-1 and V is TRBV16; 10 bases align to TRBD1. The CDR3 runs to 13 residues. Germline V CDR1 and CDR2: KGHSY, FQNENV. The V gene end was trimmed by 2 bases and the J gene end by 11 bases; junction bases not matched to a gene: 5. Here the CDR3 DNA reads TGTGCCAGCAGCCAACGGGACAGGGGATGGGCTTTCTTT. Translating gives CASSQRDRGWAFF.

This clonotype came up a few times. The chain is built from TRBV7-6 and TRBJ1-6; no firm D call. The CDR3 runs to 13 residues. CDR1 and CDR2 from the germline V gene are SGHVS and FNYEAQ. Trimming took 2 bases from V and 4 from J, leaving 3 bases between them. This CDR3 reads CASSLMYNSPLHF. CDR3 DNA sequence: TGTGCCAGCAGCTTAATGTATAATTCACCCCTCCACTTT.

V usage is TRBV12-5 and J usage is TRBJ2-5, with 9 bases identical to TRBD2. From germline, CDR1 is LGHNT and CDR2 FRNRAP. V lost 4 bases to trimming and J lost 5 bases; unmatched junction nucleotides: 5. The CDR3 has 14 amino acids. Here the CDR3 reads CASGSGGGAETQYF. The CDR3 region has the DNA TGTGCTAGTGGTTCGGGCGGGGGGGCCGAGACCCAGTACTTC.

This clonotype was counted between two and nine times. The chain carries TRBV6-5 and TRBJ1-2; D is ambiguous. The CDR3 is made up of 13 amino acids. Germline CDR1 and CDR2: MNHEY and SVGAGI. V gave up 4 bases and J gave up 2 bases, with 8 bases separating them. CDR3: CASSSGYNYGYTF. In DNA, the CDR3 is TGTGCCAGCAGTTCCGGGTACAACTATGGCTACACCTTC.

The rearrangement uses TRBV20-1 and TRBJ1-1; D is uncertain. CDR3 length: 12 residues. V was trimmed by 3 bases and J by 0 bases, leaving 5 bases between them. Germline V lookup: CDR1 DFQATT, CDR2 SNEGSKA (reference sequence). As DNA, the CDR3 is TGCAGTGCTAGCGGGTTGAACACTGAAGCTTTCTTT. Protein product: CSASGLNTEAFF.

This clonotype was seen more than once but under ten times. V usage is TRBV10-3 and J usage is TRBJ1-1, with 10 bases aligning to TRBD1. V dropped 1 base and J dropped 0; count of bases not matched to a gene: 5. This CDR3 contains 17 residues. Germline loops: CDR1 ENHRY, CDR2 SYGVKD. CDR3 sequence (DNA): TGTGCCATCAGTGAGTGGACAGGGGGTAAGGTGAACACTGAAGCTTTCTTT. Its protein is CAISEWTGGKVNTEAFF.

CDR3 loop: CASSLLVDRDFTGELFF. The CDR3 DNA sequence: TGTGCCAGCAGTCTACTCGTGGACAGGGACTTCACCGGGGAGCTGTTTTTT. The V call is TRBV28, the J call TRBJ2-2; 8 bases agree with TRBD1. The CDR3 contains 17 residues. J lost 4 bases, V lost 5 bases, and 12 bases had no gene match. CDR1 MDHEN and CDR2 SYDVKM come from the germline V gene.

V is TRBV28 and J is TRBJ2-5; 7 nucleotides line up with TRBD2. V lost 2 bases and J lost 5; bases outside the gene matches: 11. The CDR3 contains 16 residues. Germline V gives CDR1 MDHEN, CDR2 SYDVKM. Here the CDR3 DNA reads TGTGCCAGCAGTTTAGAGGTGTTGCGGGGGTGGGAGACCCAGTACTTC. Translating gives CASSLEVLRGWETQYF.

This clonotype appeared a few times. V is TRBV3-1 and J is TRBJ2-3, with D possibly called TRBD1 or TRBD2 (5 bases each). Trimming shortened V by 3 bases and J by 8 bases, and 9 bases separated the two germline ends. The CDR3 runs 12 residues. The germline V gene encodes CDR1 LGHDT and CDR2 YNNKEL (reference sequence). Written as DNA, the CDR3 is TGTGCCAGCAGCCAGGGGGAGCTTACGCAGTATTTT. This codes for CASSQGELTQYF.

The chain carries TRBV29-1 and TRBJ2-1; tentative D call: TRBD2 (6 bases). V lost 5 bases to trimming and J lost 8 bases, with 19 bases between them. The length of the CDR3 is 14 residues. Germline V lookup: CDR1 SQVTM, CDR2 ANQGSEA. In DNA, the CDR3 is TGCAGCGTTAATAGCGGCAGCCGTATCGATGAGCAGTTCTTC. Protein product: CSVNSGSRIDEQFF.

This clonotype was picked up a small number of times. V gene TRBV4-1 combines with J gene TRBJ2-5; D possibly corresponds to TRBD2 (7 bases). The V end was cut by 0 bases, the J end by 4 bases, with 15 bases between. This CDR3 spans 16 amino acids. The V gene's germline CDR1 is MGHRA and CDR2 YSYEKL. The CDR3 DNA reads TGCGCCAGCAGCCAAGAAAGGAGGGGGGGCCGAGAGACCCAGTACTTC. This sequence encodes CASSQERRGGRETQYF.

This clonotype was seen a single time. The chain is built from TRBV12-3 or TRBV12-4 and TRBJ2-1; 8 positions agree with TRBD2. This CDR3 is built from 15 residues. The V segment lost 2 bases and the J segment 5 bases; nucleotides outside the gene matches: 5. The CDR3 loop reads CASSLRSGGNNEQFF. The CDR3 coding sequence is TGTGCCAGCAGTTTAAGAAGCGGGGGAAACAATGAGCAGTTCTTC.

V and J are TRBV20-1 and TRBJ2-7; D is unresolved. Germline CDR1 is DFQATT and CDR2 is SNEGSKA (reference sequence). This CDR3 has 13 residues. The V end was cut by 3 bases, the J end by 0 bases, with 9 bases between. CDR3 region: CSARRTTSYEQYF. CDR3 sequence (DNA): TGCAGTGCTAGGCGCACTACCTCCTACGAGCAGTACTTC.

This clonotype showed up just a few times. The chain carries TRBV5-1 and TRBJ1-1; 10 bases match TRBD1. The CDR3 is 15 amino acids. The J segment lost 3 bases and the V segment lost 4 bases, leaving 6 bases of the junction unmatched. CDR1 and CDR2 from the germline V gene are SGHRS and YFSETQ. The DNA for the CDR3 is TGCGCCAGCAGCGCGGGACAGGGGATGGACACTGAAGCTTTCTTT. This translates into CASSAGQGMDTEAFF.

This rearrangement joins TRBV3-1 to TRBJ2-5; D uncertain. Germline CDR1 is LGHDT and CDR2 is YNNKEL (reference sequence). With 3 bases removed from V and 5 bases from J, the gap between germline ends came to 13 bases. CDR3 length equals 14 residues. For the CDR3, the DNA is TGTGCCAGCAGCCATCTAATCTCGTCGGAGACCCAGTACTTC. Translation gives CASSHLISSETQYF.

The chain links TRBV6-6 to TRBJ1-4; D possibly corresponds to TRBD1 (5 bases). Between the trimmed V and J ends, which lost 4 bases and 2 bases, there was a span of 14 bases. Per germline, CDR1 MNHNY and CDR2 SVGAGI (reference sequence). The length of the CDR3 is 16 residues. CDR3 sequence: CASSSLAGGTNEKLFF. The DNA for the CDR3 is TGTGCCAGCAGTTCACTAGCGGGGGGGACTAATGAAAAACTGTTTTTT.

Written as DNA, the CDR3 is TGTGCTAGTGCCCCCGAGGTCTATGGCTACACCTTC. Translation gives CASAPEVYGYTF. This chain uses TRBV12-5 with TRBJ1-2; D gene uncertain. Germline V CDR1 and CDR2: LGHNT, FRNRAP. V was cut by 7 bases and J by 4 bases, with 10 bases left in between. The length of the CDR3 is 12 residues.